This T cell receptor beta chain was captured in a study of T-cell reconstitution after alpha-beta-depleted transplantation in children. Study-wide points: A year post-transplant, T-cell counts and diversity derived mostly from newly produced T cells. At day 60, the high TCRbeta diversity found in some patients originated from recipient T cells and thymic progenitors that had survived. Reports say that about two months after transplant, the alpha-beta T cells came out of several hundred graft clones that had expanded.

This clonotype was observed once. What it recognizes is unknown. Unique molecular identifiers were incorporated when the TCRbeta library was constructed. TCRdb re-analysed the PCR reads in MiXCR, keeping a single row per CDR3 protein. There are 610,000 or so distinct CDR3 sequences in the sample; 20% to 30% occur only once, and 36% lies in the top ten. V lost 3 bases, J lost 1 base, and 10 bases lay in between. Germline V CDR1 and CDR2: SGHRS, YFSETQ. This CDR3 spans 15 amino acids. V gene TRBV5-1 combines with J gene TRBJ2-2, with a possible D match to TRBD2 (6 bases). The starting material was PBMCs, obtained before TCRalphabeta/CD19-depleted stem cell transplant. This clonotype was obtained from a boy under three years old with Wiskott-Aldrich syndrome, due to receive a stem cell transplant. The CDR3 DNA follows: TGCGCCAGCAGCTGGAACGGGGGGAACACCGGGGAGCTGTTTTTT. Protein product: CASSWNGGNTGELFF.